These 24 T cell receptor beta chains share one sample of origin, sequenced in a study of CD8+ T cells in alopecia areata. TCR sequencing used cDNA made by reverse transcription of extracted RNA. TCRdb's copy holds only in-frame clones and misses some; the assay was immunoSEQ multiplex PCR. The sample presents roughly 1,800 clones, none singletons. As for time point: mouse skin 6 weeks after grafting, around onset of hair loss. The sequenced sample was skin, obtained at week 6. The receptor source for this set is a C3H/HeJ mouse with alopecia areata. Strain MHC haplotype: H2-k.

Only a few counts were recorded for this clone. The genes are named according to mouse. Read data end 4 residues before the CDR3 end; the end is taken from the germline J gene. The rearrangement links TRBV13-2 to TRBJ2-3; 9 nucleotides line up with TRBD1. Germline V gives CDR1 NNHNN, CDR2 SYGAGS (reference sequence). CDR3 length: 15 residues. With 1 base clipped from V and 1 base from J, the junction kept 1 base outside the gene matches. The sequenced part of the CDR3 DNA is TGTGCCAGCGGTGATTGGGACAGGGGTGCAGAA. As protein: CASGDWDRGAE. In full, the CDR3 reads CASGDWDRGAETLYF.

This clone appeared many times. Mouse names are used for the genes. The sequence runs out 4 residues before the end of the CDR3; the remainder is reconstructed from the germline J gene. The chain employs TRBV19 and TRBJ2-3; 9 nucleotides align to TRBD2. CDR3 length: 14 amino acids. The V gene end was trimmed by 5 bases and the J gene end by 1 base; junction bases not matched to a gene: 2. CDR1 and CDR2 (germline): FNHDT, SITEND (reference sequence). CDR3 DNA (partial): TGTGCCAGCAGACTGGGGGGTGGTGCAGAA. Protein sequence: CASRLGGGAE. The complete CDR3 protein is CASRLGGGAETLYF.

Within the sample, this clone is medium-sized (0.01 to 0.1%). The genes and germline here are from mouse. The read comes to an end 4 residues before the CDR3 does, leaving the germline J gene to fill in the end. V is TRBV16 and J is TRBJ1-2, with D possibly TRBD1 on 5 matching bases. The V gene lost 0 bases and the J gene lost 4 bases, with 6 bases spanning the gap. Germline V gene lookup returns CDR1 SGHSA and CDR2 FRNQAP. This CDR3 is 13 amino acids long. CDR3 bases read: TGTGCAAGCAGCTTAGATCAGGGCTCC. The encoded protein is CASSLDQGS. The CDR3 in its entirety is CASSLDQGSDYTF.

This clone was found many times. Genes and germline come from the mouse. The CDR3 end lies 4 residues beyond the end of the read and is filled in from the germline J gene. The J gene is TRBJ1-1, the V gene TRBV19; a weak D match, TRBD1 (6 bases). Looked up from germline, CDR1 is FNHDT and CDR2 is SITEND (reference sequence). This CDR3 is 12 amino acids long. The DNA read from the CDR3 is TGTGCCAGCAGTATTACAGGGACA. Its translation is CASSITGT. The entire CDR3 sequence reads CASSITGTEVFF. Filled out from reference TRBV19 and TRBJ1-1, the complete variable domain reads GGIITQTPKFLIGQEGQKLTLKCQQNFNHDTMYWYRQDSGKGLRLIYYSITENDLQKGDLSEGYDASREKKSSFSLTVTSAQKNEMAVFLCASSITGTEVFFGKGTRLTVV.

As to this clone: This may be a read error, as it is one base from a much larger clone. The genes are named according to mouse. The read comes to an end 4 residues before the CDR3 does, leaving the germline J gene to fill in the end. The rearrangement uses TRBV4 and TRBJ1-2; 7 nucleotides agree with TRBD1. V shed 5 bases, J shed 0 bases, and the junction held 3 bases outside the gene matches. Germline values: CDR1 LGHDT, CDR2 YNNKQL (reference sequence). The CDR3 runs to 14 residues. The CDR3 loop is CASSPDRANSDYTF. CDR3 DNA, as far as it was read: TGTGCCAGCAGCCCTGACAGGGCAAACTCC.

Only a few counts were recorded for this clone. The genes and germline here are from mouse. The CDR3 end is not reached by the read, which stops 4 residues before it; the germline J gene fills it in. The chain couples TRBV15 to TRBJ2-5; 9 positions agree with TRBD1. The CDR3 extends over 15 amino acids. CDR1 is SGHND and CDR2 is FRSKSL in the germline V gene. The CDR3 loop is CASSLGQGVPDTQYF. Incomplete CDR3 DNA: TGTGCCAGCAGTCTGGGACAGGGAGTACCAGAC.

This clone occurred a few times. Mouse names are used for the genes. The sequence runs out 4 residues before the end of the CDR3; the remainder is reconstructed from the germline J gene. This chain uses TRBV13-1 with TRBJ2-1, with D unresolved. The germline gives CDR1 NSHNY, CDR2 SYGAGN. With 3 bases removed from V and 3 bases from J, the gap between germline ends came to 10 bases. There are 14 residues in the CDR3. CDR3 amino acids: CASSGEGSYAEQFF. The sequenced part of the CDR3 DNA is TGTGCCAGCAGTGGTGAAGGGTCCTATGCT.

The sample holds many counts of this clone. Genes and germline are mouse. CDR3 region: CASSIFNSAETLYF. The sequenced part of the CDR3 DNA is TGTGCCAGCAGTATATTCAATAGTGCAGAA. The chain carries TRBV19 and TRBJ2-3; no clear D gene. The CDR3 end lies 4 residues beyond the end of the read and is filled in from the germline J gene. This CDR3 region has 14 residues. With 1 base removed from V and 0 bases from J, the gap between germline ends came to 6 bases. Germline V gene sequence: CDR1 FNHDT, CDR2 SITEND (reference sequence).

Sample share makes this clone large. Any gene name here is a mouse gene name. The read halts 4 residues ahead of the CDR3 end, with the missing end drawn from the germline J gene. The chain carries TRBV13-1 and TRBJ2-1; D not resolved. Deletions cut 2 bases from V and 1 base from J, with 4 bases between. The CDR3 is 13 residues long. Germline V gives CDR1 NSHNY, CDR2 SYGAGN. The CDR3 reads CASSDRNYAEQFF. The sequenced CDR3 bases are TGTGCCAGCAGTGACAGGAACTATGCT.

Concerning this clone: The germline and genes are mouse ones. The read finishes 3 residues shy of the CDR3 end, and the germline J gene is used to complete it. The V call is TRBV13-1, the J call TRBJ1-6; TRBD1 matches at 11 bases. TRBJ1-6 is an ORF for which the function is uncertain. The germline CDR1 and CDR2 sequences are NSHNY and SYGAGN. This CDR3 has 17 amino acids. Unmatched junction bases numbered 1, after V lost 0 bases and J lost 2 bases. CDR3 residues: CASSDGGQGAYNSPLYF. CDR3 DNA, as far as it was read: TGTGCCAGCAGTGATGGGGGACAGGGGGCCTATAATTCGCCC.

On this clone: This sequence is one base from a far larger clone and is likely a read error. The genes are named according to mouse. The CDR3 extends 4 residues past the end of the read, so its final part is completed from the germline J gene. The gene calls are TRBV13-1 and TRBJ1-1; the D gene is possibly TRBD1 (6 bases). The CDR3 has 14 residues. Per the germline V gene, CDR1 is NSHNY and CDR2 is SYGAGN. The CDR3 bases that were read are TGTGCCAGCAGTGATGGACTGGGGGGGCGA. Residues: CASSDGLGGR. The CDR3, in full, reads CASSDGLGGREVFF.

Ten or more counts support this clone. The gene symbols are mouse symbols. The read comes to an end 4 residues before the CDR3 does, leaving the germline J gene to fill in the end. The V call is TRBV19, the J call TRBJ2-3; D remains ambiguous. The V end lost 0 bases, the J end lost 0 bases, and 8 bases lay between the germline ends. This CDR3 has 15 residues. The germline V gene has CDR1 FNHDT and CDR2 SITEND (reference sequence). The CDR3 is CASSIGSTSAETLYF. Partial CDR3 DNA: TGTGCCAGCAGTATAGGGTCAACTAGTGCAGAA.

This clone appeared many times. The gene names given are mouse names. The observed sequence ends 4 residues before the CDR3 terminus, with the missing tail filled in from the germline J gene. This rearrangement joins TRBV3 to TRBJ2-1; 11 bases match TRBD2. The V segment lost 4 bases and the J segment 4 bases; nucleotides outside the gene matches: 3. CDR1 SNHLY and CDR2 FYNGKV come from the germline V gene (reference sequence). This CDR3 has 15 amino acids. The covered CDR3 bases are TGTGCCAGCAGCTCCCGGGACTGGGGGTATGCT. Translation gives CASSSRDWGYA. Given in full, the CDR3 is CASSSRDWGYAEQFF.

This clone was detected only a few times. Gene names follow the mouse nomenclature. The CDR3 end falls 4 residues outside the read, so it is completed with the germline J gene. The J gene is TRBJ2-1, the V gene TRBV5; 12 bases agree with TRBD2. J gave up 2 bases and V 0 bases, and 2 bases lay outside the gene matches. Germline V lookup: CDR1 LGHNA, CDR2 YNLKQL (reference sequence). This CDR3 is 17 amino acids long. The part of the CDR3 DNA that was read is TGTGCCAGCAGCCAAGATTGGGACTGGGGGGACTATGCT. This encodes CASSQDWDWGDYA. The CDR3 in its entirety is CASSQDWDWGDYAEQFF.

At least ten counts were recorded for this clone. The gene symbols are mouse symbols. The sequenced fragment ends 4 residues before the CDR3 boundary, so the rest is inferred from the germline J gene. The rearrangement links TRBV13-1 to TRBJ2-7; 9 nucleotides align to TRBD1. The length of the CDR3 is 15 residues. CDR1 NSHNY and CDR2 SYGAGN come from the germline V gene. CDR3 bases read: TGTGCCAGCAGTGATCCTCCGGGACAGGGATAT. Translating gives CASSDPPGQGY. The entire CDR3 reads CASSDPPGQGYEQYF.

This clone counts as medium-sized. Gene labels here are mouse ones. Read coverage stops 3 residues before the CDR3 terminus; the germline J gene supplies the remainder. The genes are TRBV13-3 and TRBJ1-6, with 7 bases identical to TRBD1. TRBJ1-6 is an open reading frame, and its role is uncertain. There are 14 residues in the CDR3. Losses at the gene ends were 4 bases for V and 3 bases for J; bases not matched to a gene: 1. The V gene's germline CDR1 is NNHDY and CDR2 SYVADS. This CDR3 is CASSRDSYNSPLYF. CDR3 DNA, as far as it was read: TGTGCCAGCAGTCGGGACAGCTATAATTCGCCC.

At least ten counts were recorded for this clone. The gene names here belong to mouse. Read coverage stops 4 residues before the CDR3 terminus; the germline J gene supplies the remainder. This sample also contains other DNA sequences that code for the same CDR3. This chain links TRBV19 with TRBJ1-2, with 8 nucleotides matching TRBD1. Germline loops: CDR1 FNHDT, CDR2 SITEND (reference sequence). This CDR3 has 14 residues. Losses at the gene ends were 5 bases for V and 0 bases for J; bases not matched to a gene: 3. The part of the CDR3 DNA that was read is TGTGCCAGCAGCAGGGACAGGACAAACTCC. Translation: CASSRDRTNS. The full CDR3 sequence reads CASSRDRTNSDYTF.

Only a few counts were recorded for this clone. Gene names and germline refer to mouse. Coverage ceases 4 residues before the CDR3 finishes, and the germline J gene fills in the end. The V and J genes are TRBV19 and TRBJ2-2; D is perhaps TRBD2 (6 bases). Germline assignment: CDR1 FNHDT and CDR2 SITEND (reference sequence). V was trimmed by 2 bases and J by 4 bases, leaving 6 bases between them. This CDR3 has 13 amino acids. CDR3: CASSMGGTGQLYF. The sequenced part of the CDR3 DNA is TGTGCCAGCAGTATGGGGGGCACCGGG.

About this clone: The listed genes are named as in mouse. The CDR3 extends 4 residues past the end of the read, so its final part is completed from the germline J gene. The gene calls are TRBV13-2 and TRBJ2-3; TRBD2 matches at 9 bases. CDR1 is NNHNN, CDR2 SYGAGS, per germline (reference sequence). CDR3 size: 16 residues. V lost 0 bases to trimming and J lost 1 base; unmatched junction nucleotides: 3. The CDR3: CASGDDWGVGAETLYF. The sequenced part of the CDR3 DNA is TGTGCCAGCGGTGATGACTGGGGGGTCGGTGCAGAA.

This clone was counted at least ten times. The germline and genes are mouse ones. The CDR3 end is not reached by the read, which stops 4 residues before it; the germline J gene fills it in. The V call is TRBV19, the J call TRBJ1-2; 7 bases are a match to TRBD1. V was clipped by 4 bases and J by 1 base; unmatched bases: 4. Germline V gene data show CDR1 as FNHDT and CDR2 as SITEND (reference sequence). CDR3 length equals 14 residues. Incomplete CDR3 DNA: TGTGCCAGCAGTCGGGACAGAGGAAACTCC. The encoded protein is CASSRDRGNS. The whole CDR3 reads CASSRDRGNSDYTF.

This clone was recorded at least ten times. The listed genes are named as in mouse. The CDR3 loop is CASSQETGENTGQLYF. CDR3 bases read: TGTGCCAGCAGCCAAGAGACAGGGGAAAACACCGGG. This rearrangement joins TRBV5 to TRBJ2-2; 8 bases match TRBD1. The CDR3 is cut off 4 residues early in the read; its end comes from the germline J gene. Germline CDR1 LGHNA, CDR2 YNLKQL (reference sequence). CDR3 length: 16 amino acids. J lost 1 base, V lost 0 bases, and 1 base had no gene match.

About this clone itself: This may be a read error: a much more frequent sequence differs by one nucleotide. Gene names are mouse gene names. The CDR3 is cut off 4 residues early in the read; its end comes from the germline J gene. The V gene is TRBV19, the J gene TRBJ2-1; D is possibly TRBD1 (5 bases). The CDR3 is 15 amino acids. CDR1 and CDR2 (germline): FNHDT, SITEND (reference sequence). Trimming stripped 3 bases from V and 0 bases from J, with 10 bases between. The CDR3 region is CASSKGEVNYAEQFF. CDR3 bases read: TGTGCCAGCAGTAAAGGGGAAGTTAACTATGCT.

This clone was counted at least ten times. All gene names here are mouse names. The read ends 4 residues shy of where the CDR3 ends; the end is completed using the germline J gene. The J gene is TRBJ1-2, the V gene TRBV13-2, with D maybe TRBD1 (5 bases). Germline V gene lookup returns CDR1 NNHNN and CDR2 SYGAGS (reference sequence). This CDR3 comprises 13 residues. The CDR3 reads CASGEDWGDDYTF. The covered CDR3 bases are TGTGCCAGCGGTGAGGACTGGGGGGAC.

In its sample, this clone ranks as medium-sized. Any gene name here is a mouse gene name. The read terminates 4 residues ahead of where the CDR3 ends, so the germline J gene completes it. The J gene is TRBJ2-7, the V gene TRBV14; 11 nucleotides agree with TRBD2. The CDR3 is 14 residues long. Germline V gene lookup returns CDR1 SGHDT and CDR2 FRDEAV. The CDR3 is CASSLDWGVYEQYF. The DNA read from the CDR3 is TGTGCCAGCAGTCTGGACTGGGGGGTATAT.